The rows below give T cell receptor beta chains drawn from one sample of a study of blood T cell repertoires in COVID-19. Measured with immunoSEQ multiplex PCR; TCRdb has only the in-frame clones, and not every one. The sample lists tens of thousands of clones; about 91% were seen once. The sample taken for sequencing was peripheral blood. These receptors all stem from a man aged 50 to 59 with acute or convalescent COVID-19. CDR3s include the opening cysteine and the closing phenylalanine or tryptophan. The D gene is left open where the match is weak. The size entry is marked missing in some rows and otherwise reads once, few, many or a size class.

>-|-|TRBV5-1|TRBJ1-6|15
TGCGCCAGCAGCCCGCGGAGCTCCTATAATTCACCCCTCCACTTT
CASSPRSSYNSPLHF
>-|-|TRBV5-6|TRBJ1-1|12
TGTGCCAGCAGTCTTATGAACACTGAAGCTTTCTTT
CASSLMNTEAFF
>-|-|TRBV24-1|TRBJ1-2|15
TGTGCCACCAGTGATTTGCGACAGTCTAACTATGGCTACACCTTC
CATSDLRQSNYGYTF
>-|TRBD2|TRBV5-1|TRBJ2-7|13
TGCGCCAGCAGCCCTAGCGGGACCTACGAGCAGTACTTC
CASSPSGTYEQYF
>-|TRBD2|TRBV3-1/TRBV3-2|TRBJ2-5|15
TGTGCCAGCTCTAGCGGGGGGGTGTACCAAGAGACCCAGTACTTC
CASSSGGVYQETQYF
>-|TRBD1|TRBV3-1/TRBV3-2|TRBJ2-7|14
TGTGCCAGCAGCACAGGACAGGGGATCTACGAGCAGTACTTC
CASSTGQGIYEQYF
>-|TRBD1|TRBV18|TRBJ1-6|17
TGTGCCAGCTCAGCGTTTAACAGGGGCAGTTCTTATTCACCCCTCCACTTT
CASSAFNRGSSYSPLHF
>-|-|TRBV2|TRBJ1-5|13
TGTGCCAGCGGGAGAGAACAGATCCAGCCCCAGCATTTT
CASGREQIQPQHF
>-|-|TRBV9|TRBJ2-1|14
TGTGCCAGCAGCCGGAAACAGGCAGACAATGAGCAGTTCTTC
CASSRKQADNEQFF
>-|TRBD1|TRBV28|TRBJ1-1|19
TGTGCCAGCAGTTTACGACGTCTTCGGGGACAGGGGATGAACACTGAAGCTTTCTTT
CASSLRRLRGQGMNTEAFF
>-|-|TRBV30|TRBJ2-3|17
TGTGCCTGGAGTGTACCAGCGGCTTTAACTAGCACAGATACGCAGTATTTT
CAWSVPAALTSTDTQYF
>-|TRBD2|TRBV2|TRBJ2-2|15
TGTGCCAGCAGTTACCTAGCGGGTGACACCGGGGAGCTGTTTTTT
CASSYLAGDTGELFF
>-|-|TRBV19|TRBJ2-7|15
TGTGCCAGTAGTATGGCCAGGGGAGCCTCCTACGAGCAGTACTTC
CASSMARGASYEQYF
>-|TRBD1|TRBV7-7|TRBJ2-2|18
TGTGCCAGCAGCTTAGCCCTCGGGACAGGGCATAACGCCGGGGAGCTGTTTTTT
CASSLALGTGHNAGELFF
>-|-|TRBV6-6|TRBJ1-1|13
TGTGCCAGCACCCCAAACTCGAACACTGAAGCTTTCTTT
CASTPNSNTEAFF
>-|-|TRBV7-3|TRBJ2-1|13
TGTGCCAGCAGCTTACTCGGAGGGGATGAGCAGTTCTTC
CASSLLGGDEQFF
>-|TRBD2|TRBV2|TRBJ2-7|15
TGTGCCAGCAGAGGACTAGCGGGGGCCTCCTACGAGCAGTACTTC
CASRGLAGASYEQYF
>-|-|TRBV15|TRBJ2-7|14
TGTGCCACCAGCAGAGCAACAGGAAACTACGAGCAGTACTTC
CATSRATGNYEQYF
>-|TRBD1|TRBV2|TRBJ2-7|13
TGTGCCAGCAGGGACAGGTATCGAGTAGAGCAGTACTTC
CASRDRYRVEQYF
>-|TRBD1|TRBV18|TRBJ2-2|16
TGTGCCAGCTCACCTGTCGGACAGGGAGGCACCGGGGAGCTGTTTTTT
CASSPVGQGGTGELFF
>-|-|TRBV6-2/TRBV6-3|TRBJ2-7|15
TGTGCCAGCAGTTACGGGGGCGGTCGAGTCACCGAGCAGTACTTC
CASSYGGGRVTEQYF
>-|-|TRBV5-6|TRBJ2-7|15
TGTGCCAGCAACGACAGACAGACCCTCTCCTACGAGCAGTACTTC
CASNDRQTLSYEQYF
>-|TRBD1|TRBV5-1|TRBJ2-3|15
TGCGCCAGCAGCTTGGAGGGACAGAACACAGATACGCAGTATTTT
CASSLEGQNTDTQYF
>few|TRBD1|TRBV18|TRBJ1-2|14
TGTGCCAGCTCACCCCCAGACAGGGGGCAAGGCTACACCTTC
CASSPPDRGQGYTF
>-|TRBD1|TRBV19|TRBJ1-6|15
TGTGCCAGTACCCCCACGGGACAGGGGAGATCACCCCTCCACTTT
CASTPTGQGRSPLHF
>-|-|TRBV12-3/TRBV12-4|TRBJ1-1|13
TGTGCCAGCAGCCTTGACAGGTTCACTGAAGCTTTCTTT
CASSLDRFTEAFF
>-|-|TRBV7-2|TRBJ2-7|14
TGTGCCAGCAGCCCCCCGGGTCGCTCCTACGAGCAGTACTTC
CASSPPGRSYEQYF
>-|TRBD2|TRBV10-2|TRBJ2-3|15
TGCGCCAGCAGTGAGAGCGGGGGGGCCCTAGATACGCAGTATTTT
CASSESGGALDTQYF
>once|TRBD1|TRBV2|TRBJ1-3|15
TGTGCCAGCAGTGACGACAGGGGAGGTGGAAACACCATATATTTT
CASSDDRGGGNTIYF
>-|TRBD1|TRBV28|TRBJ1-2|15
TGTGCCAGCAGTCAAGACAGGGTGGAACGTAGGAGCTACACCTTC
CASSQDRVERRSYTF
>-|-|TRBV6-5|TRBJ2-4|14
TGTGCCAGCAGTCCAGGGGTAGCCAAAAACATTCAGTACTTC
CASSPGVAKNIQYF
>-|-|TRBV29-1|TRBJ2-7|14
TGCAGCGTTACCTGGGGGGGACAGGTGGACGAGCAGTACTTC
CSVTWGGQVDEQYF
>-|-|TRBV2|TRBJ1-2|12
TGTGCCAGCAGGAGGTTGCAGTATGGCTACACCTTC
CASRRLQYGYTF
>once|-|TRBV7-2|TRBJ2-2|13
TGTGCCAGCAGCTTAGCGGACACCGAGGAGCTGTTTTTT
CASSLADTEELFF
>-|-|TRBV18|TRBJ2-7|14
TGTGCCAGCTCACCAGAGCACTCTTCCTACGAGCAGTACTTC
CASSPEHSSYEQYF
>-|TRBD2|TRBV24-1|TRBJ2-3|16
TGTGCCACCAGTGGGCTAGCGGGGGGGGGCACAGATACGCAGTATTTT
CATSGLAGGGTDTQYF
>-|TRBD2|TRBV2|TRBJ2-5|15
TGTGCCAGCAGCGAACGACTAGCGGGGAGGGAGACCCAGTACTTC
CASSERLAGRETQYF
>-|-|TRBV24-1|TRBJ1-2|15
TGTGCCACCAGTGGTTCGCAGGGAGGATCCTATGGCTACACCTTC
CATSGSQGGSYGYTF
>-|TRBD1|TRBV27|TRBJ2-7|14
TGTGCCACTCACCCGGCAGGGGGTACCTACGAGCAGTACTTC
CATHPAGGTYEQYF
>-|-|TRBV11-1|TRBJ2-5|14
TGTGCCAGCAGCTTGTCTCTCCTCCAAGAGACCCAGTACTTC
CASSLSLLQETQYF
>-|-|TRBV4-1|TRBJ1-1|13
TGCGCCAGCAGCCATACAGGAAACACTGAAGCTTTCTTT
CASSHTGNTEAFF
>-|-|TRBV5-6|TRBJ1-6|16
TGTGCCAGCAGCTTGTCCTTGAGCTCCTATAATTCACCCCTCCACTTT
CASSLSLSSYNSPLHF
>-|TRBD1|TRBV5-1|TRBJ2-2|15
TGCGCCAGCAGCTCGCGGACAGGGGGCCCCGGGGAGCTGTTTTTT
CASSSRTGGPGELFF
>-|TRBD1|TRBV6-5|TRBJ1-1|13
TGTGCCAGCAGCCGACAGGGTTACACTGAAGCTTTCTTT
CASSRQGYTEAFF
>-|-|TRBV10-3|TRBJ2-7|14
TGTGCCATCAGTGAGGCAGGGAACTCCTACGAGCAGTACTTC
CAISEAGNSYEQYF